A selection of T cell receptor beta chains follows, all from one sample in a study of cytomegalovirus exposure and HLA in healthy donors. Only in-frame clones appear in the TCRdb table, and some are missing; sequencing was by immunoSEQ multiplex PCR. Of roughly 200,000 clones listed, around 84% are singletons. The sample comprised PBMCs. The receptors here all came from a man aged 35-49 years in good health and CMV-seropositive. Each CDR3 is given with its conserved first and last residue. D genes are given only for firm matches. Where a row states a size, it is once, few, many or the class of an expanded clone; other rows omit it.

d_call,v_call,clone_size,j_call,cdr3_aa,cdr3_nt
-,TRBV15,-,TRBJ2-5,CATSRDPLDRVETQYF,TGTGCCACCAGCAGAGATCCCTTGGACAGAGTGGAGACCCAGTACTTC
TRBD1,TRBV19,-,TRBJ2-7,CASSMWDSSYEQYF,TGTGCCAGTAGTATGTGGGACAGCTCCTACGAGCAGTACTTC
-,TRBV5-8,-,TRBJ1-2,CASSFGAFRSNYGYTF,TGTGCCAGCAGCTTTGGTGCCTTCAGGTCTAACTATGGCTACACCTTC
-,TRBV5-1,-,TRBJ1-5,CASRAGGALPQHF,TGCGCCAGCAGAGCCGGTGGTGCTTTGCCCCAGCATTTT
TRBD2,TRBV28,few,TRBJ2-7,CASKRGDLPFSEQYF,TGTGCCAGCAAGCGGGGAGATCTACCCTTTAGCGAGCAGTACTTC
-,TRBV19,-,TRBJ2-1,CASSIQGQNYNEQFF,TGTGCCAGTAGTATTCAAGGACAAAACTACAATGAGCAGTTCTTC
-,TRBV27,-,TRBJ2-6,CASTGAAGANVLTF,TGTGCCAGCACAGGGGCTGCGGGGGCCAACGTCCTGACTTTC
TRBD2,TRBV28,-,TRBJ2-7,CSSGSYEQYF,TGTAGTAGCGGGAGTTACGAGCAGTACTTC
TRBD1,TRBV7-6,-,TRBJ1-6,CASSLGTGRSPLHF,TGTGCCAGCAGCTTAGGGACAGGGAGATCACCCCTCCACTTT
-,TRBV13,-,TRBJ2-7,CASGRQASSYEQYF,TGTGCCAGCGGTAGACAGGCAAGCTCCTACGAGCAGTACTTC
-,TRBV5-1,-,TRBJ1-5,CASSSRPGHRSPFNSNQPQHF,TGCGCCAGCAGCTCGCGCCCGGGACACCGATCGCCCTTTAATAGCAATCAGCCCCAGCATTTT
-,TRBV6-1,-,TRBJ1-3,CASSERSAGFPGNTIYF,TGTGCCAGCAGTGAACGCTCCGCAGGGTTCCCTGGAAACACCATATATTTT
TRBD1,TRBV6-5,-,TRBJ1-2,CASTGGGDRVRGYTF,TGTGCCAGCACCGGGGGGGGAGACAGGGTGCGTGGCTACACCTTC
-,TRBV2,few,TRBJ2-1,CASSPRGRGVEQFF,TGTGCCAGCAGCCCAAGAGGGAGGGGGGTTGAGCAGTTCTTC
-,TRBV9,few,TRBJ1-2,CASSPPWGGNLNYGYTF,TGTGCCAGCAGCCCACCGTGGGGGGGCAACCTCAACTATGGCTACACCTTC
TRBD1,TRBV6-5,once,TRBJ2-5,CASSYSTGRETQYF,TGTGCCAGCAGTTACTCGACAGGGCGGGAGACCCAGTACTTC
-,TRBV7-9,-,TRBJ2-5,CASSLRQGGETQYF,TGTGCCAGCAGCTTACGTCAGGGTGGAGAGACCCAGTACTTC
TRBD1,TRBV6-1,-,TRBJ2-5,CASSERDRSYQETQYF,TGTGCCAGCAGTGAACGGGACAGGAGTTACCAAGAGACCCAGTACTTC
TRBD1,TRBV28,-,TRBJ1-2,CASSLNRGNGYTF,TGTGCCAGCAGTTTGAACAGGGGGAATGGCTACACCTTC
-,TRBV19,-,TRBJ1-5,CASSIEGARNQPQHF,TGTGCCAGTAGTATAGAGGGGGCGCGCAATCAGCCCCAGCATTTT
-,TRBV7-8,-,TRBJ1-1,CASSPRGNTEAFF,TGTGCCAGCAGCCCACGAGGAAACACTGAAGCTTTCTTT
TRBD1,TRBV7-9,once,TRBJ2-7,CASSSTGDEQYF,TGTGCCAGCAGCTCGACAGGGGACGAGCAGTACTTC
-,TRBV7-9,-,TRBJ2-5,CASSFTSSQETQYF,TGTGCCAGCAGCTTTACTTCCTCCCAAGAGACCCAGTACTTC
TRBD1,TRBV2,-,TRBJ2-1,CASSEEGQGYNEQFF,TGTGCCAGCAGTGAAGAGGGACAGGGATACAATGAGCAGTTCTTC
TRBD1,TRBV11-2,-,TRBJ2-3,CAITGASTDTQYF,TGTGCCATTACAGGGGCTAGCACAGATACGCAGTATTTT
-,TRBV20-1,-,TRBJ2-5,CSAMGPETQYF,TGCAGTGCTATGGGCCCTGAGACCCAGTACTTC
TRBD2,TRBV7-9,-,TRBJ2-3,CASSLGSGGGTDTQYF,TGTGCCAGCAGCTTAGGTAGCGGGGGAGGAACAGATACGCAGTATTTT
TRBD1,TRBV11-3,-,TRBJ2-1,CASSPEGQGSYNEQFF,TGTGCCAGCAGCCCCGAAGGACAGGGGTCATACAATGAGCAGTTCTTC
TRBD1,TRBV2,few,TRBJ1-2,CASTRQGYGYTF,TGTGCCAGCACTCGACAGGGCTATGGCTACACCTTC
TRBD1,TRBV6-5,-,TRBJ1-1,CASSPTGDEAFF,TGTGCCAGCAGCCCCACAGGGGACGAAGCTTTCTTT
TRBD2,TRBV5-5,-,TRBJ2-3,CASSLPAGGPVADTQYF,TGTGCCAGCAGCTTGCCTGCGGGAGGGCCCGTAGCAGATACGCAGTATTTT
-,TRBV5-4,-,TRBJ2-5,CASSPGGGEEETQYF,TGTGCCAGCAGCCCAGGCGGAGGGGAGGAGGAGACCCAGTACTTC
TRBD1,TRBV5-1,-,TRBJ1-3,CASSHRGPGNTIYF,TGCGCCAGCAGCCACAGGGGGCCCGGAAACACCATATATTTT